Included here is one T cell receptor (beta chain) sequence, with context. The antigen remains undetermined. These data are taken from a study of response to subunit inactivated influenza vaccine. TCRdb processed the RT-PCR reads anew with MiXCR; each CDR3 protein has one entry. The data hold hundreds of thousands of distinct CDR3 sequences, with around 14% observed a single time. V shed 4 bases, J shed 4 bases, and the junction held 4 bases outside the gene matches. Per germline, CDR1 DFQATT and CDR2 SNEGSKA (reference sequence). The CDR3 has 13 residues. Whole-study findings and limits: It was suggested by the authors that few new T cells are recruited by each seasonal influenza vaccination.

The source material was PBMCs from blood, sampled 14 to 15 days before vaccination. The chain employs TRBV20-1 and TRBJ2-1, with 7 bases aligning to TRBD2. This TCR derives from a man aged 50 to 59 who received an inactivated influenza vaccine. CDR3 loop: CSATGTIYNEQFF. The CDR3 nucleotides are TGCAGTGCTACCGGGACTATATACAATGAGCAGTTCTTC.